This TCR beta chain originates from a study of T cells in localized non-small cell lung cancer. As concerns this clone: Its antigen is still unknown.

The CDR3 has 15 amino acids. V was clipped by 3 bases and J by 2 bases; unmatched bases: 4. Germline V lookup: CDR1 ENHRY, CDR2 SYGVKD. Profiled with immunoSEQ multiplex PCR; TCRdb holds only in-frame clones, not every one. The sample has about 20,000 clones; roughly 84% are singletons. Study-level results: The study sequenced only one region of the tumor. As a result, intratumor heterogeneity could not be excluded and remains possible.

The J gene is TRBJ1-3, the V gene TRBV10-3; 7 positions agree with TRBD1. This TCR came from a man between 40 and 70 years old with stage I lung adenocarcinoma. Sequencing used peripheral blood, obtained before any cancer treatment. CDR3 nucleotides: TGTGCCATCAGTGAAAATACAGGGGCTGGAAACACCATATATTTT. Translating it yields CAISENTGAGNTIYF.